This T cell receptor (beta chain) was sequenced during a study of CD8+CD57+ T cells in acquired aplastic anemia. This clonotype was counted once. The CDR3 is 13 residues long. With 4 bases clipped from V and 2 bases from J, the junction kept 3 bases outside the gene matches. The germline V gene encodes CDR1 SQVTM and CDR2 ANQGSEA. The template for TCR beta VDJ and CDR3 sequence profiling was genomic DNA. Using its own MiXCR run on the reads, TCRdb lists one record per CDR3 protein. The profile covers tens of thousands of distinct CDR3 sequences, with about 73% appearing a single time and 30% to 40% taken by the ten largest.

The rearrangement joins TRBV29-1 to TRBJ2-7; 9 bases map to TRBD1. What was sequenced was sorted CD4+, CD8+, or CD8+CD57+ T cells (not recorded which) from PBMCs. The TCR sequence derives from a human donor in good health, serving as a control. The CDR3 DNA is TGCAGCGTTGCCGGGACAGGGCCCTACGAGCAGTACTTC. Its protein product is CSVAGTGPYEQYF.